A single sample is the source of the 23 T cell receptor beta chains below, sequenced in a study of T cell changes during pregnancy in multiple sclerosis. Using immunoSEQ multiplex PCR, the repertoire was profiled, and TCRdb retains in-frame clones only, with some absent. This sample carries some 38,000 clones, about 90% of them seen once, and the ten largest clones take less than 0.5%. The sequences come from CD4+ T cells from peripheral blood mononuclear cells, collected in the third trimester of pregnancy. These receptors all stem from a female donor in good health, enrolled as a control in a pregnancy study.

This chain uses TRBV29-1 with TRBJ2-1; D is uncertain. V gave up 7 bases and J gave up 6 bases, with 19 bases separating them. This CDR3 is 14 amino acids long. Per germline, CDR1 SQVTM and CDR2 ANQGSEA. CDR3 nucleotide sequence: TGCAGCGCCACCCATCCTACCCGTACCAATGAGCAGTTCTTC. As protein: CSATHPTRTNEQFF.

The chain employs TRBV7-3 and TRBJ2-7, with D possibly TRBD2 on 6 matching bases. V lost 0 bases to trimming and J lost 7 bases, with 10 bases between them. The germline V gene has CDR1 SGHTA and CDR2 FQGTGA. The length of the CDR3 is 13 residues. CDR3: CASSLTSREEQYF. CDR3 in DNA: TGTGCCAGCAGCTTAACTTCGCGGGAAGAGCAGTACTTC. Full variable domain (rest looked up from reference TRBV7-3 and TRBJ2-7): GAGVSQTPSNKVTEKGKYVELRCDPISGHTALYWYRQSLGQGPEFLIYFQGTGAADDSGLPNDRFFAVRPEGSVSTLKIQRTERGDSAVYLCASSLTSREEQYFGPGTRLTVT.

The chain has TRBV28 and TRBJ2-7; TRBD2 agrees at 12 bases. Germline V gene sequence: CDR1 MDHEN, CDR2 SYDVKM. The V and J ends lost 0 bases and 4 bases, in that order; junction bases with no gene match: 4. This CDR3 has 16 amino acids. CDR3 amino acids: CASSLWGTSGFYEQYF. The CDR3 DNA sequence: TGTGCCAGCAGTTTATGGGGGACTAGCGGGTTTTACGAGCAGTACTTC.

The count of this clone is one. CDR3 loop: CASSVPGGSNTEAFF. Written as DNA, the CDR3 is TGCGCCAGCAGCGTTCCAGGGGGTTCGAACACTGAAGCTTTCTTT. The V and J genes are TRBV5-1 and TRBJ1-1; 7 bases are shared with TRBD1. Unmatched junction bases numbered 7, after V lost 4 bases and J lost 1 base. The CDR3 is made up of 15 amino acids. Looked up from germline, CDR1 is SGHRS and CDR2 is YFSETQ.

V is TRBV6-1 and J is TRBJ1-5; tentatively, D is TRBD1 (6 bases). V was cut by 3 bases and J by 4 bases, with 13 bases left in between. The germline V gene encodes CDR1 MNHNS and CDR2 SASEGT. This CDR3 region has 15 residues. The CDR3 nucleotides read TGTGCCAGCAGTGATAGGGGGGGCAGGAATCAGCCCCAGCATTTT. Translation: CASSDRGGRNQPQHF.

This chain connects TRBV6-4 to TRBJ1-2; TRBD1 agrees at 9 bases. Germline CDR1 is MRHNA and CDR2 is SNTAGT. The V segment lost 6 bases and the J segment 3 bases; nucleotides outside the gene matches: 5. The CDR3 is 14 residues long. The CDR3 DNA sequence: TGTGCCAGCAGCCGGGACAGGGCTGACTATGGCTACACCTTC. Protein sequence: CASSRDRADYGYTF.

This chain links TRBV28 with TRBJ2-5; 8 bases map to TRBD2. CDR1 is MDHEN and CDR2 is SYDVKM in the germline V gene. CDR3 length equals 15 residues. V dropped 6 bases and J dropped 2; count of bases not matched to a gene: 8. CDR3 sequence (DNA): TGTGCCAGCAGCGCGGGGGGCCGACTTCAAGAGACCCAGTACTTC. It translates to CASSAGGRLQETQYF.

The genes are TRBV7-2 and TRBJ2-1, with 12 bases aligning to TRBD2. Germline CDR1 is SGHTA and CDR2 is FQGNSA. Losses at the gene ends were 5 bases for V and 8 bases for J; bases not matched to a gene: 16. This CDR3 has 18 residues. CDR3 loop: CASSTLASLAGGPDEQFF. CDR3 coding DNA: TGTGCCAGCAGCACCTTAGCCTCTCTAGCGGGGGGGCCAGATGAGCAGTTCTTC.

The J gene is TRBJ2-7, the V gene TRBV7-9, with unresolved D. The CDR3 extends over 12 amino acids. The germline V gene encodes CDR1 SEHNR and CDR2 FQNEAQ (reference sequence). Trimming shortened V by 5 bases and J by 0 bases, and 5 bases separated the two germline ends. The CDR3: CASSAISYEQYF. In DNA, the CDR3 is TGTGCCAGCAGCGCGATCTCCTACGAGCAGTACTTC.

The chain links TRBV29-1 to TRBJ2-1; 8 nucleotides match TRBD1. With V trimmed by 5 bases and J by 5 bases, 5 bases remained unmatched. CDR3 length: 13 residues. Germline V lookup: CDR1 SQVTM, CDR2 ANQGSEA. The CDR3 protein is CSVLGQGNNEQFF. The CDR3 bases are TGCAGCGTTTTAGGACAGGGAAACAATGAGCAGTTCTTC.

The V call is TRBV9, the J call TRBJ1-3; 7 positions agree with TRBD1. Germline V lookup: CDR1 SGDLS, CDR2 YYNGEE. The CDR3 is 17 residues long. The V and J ends lost 3 bases and 0 bases, in that order; junction bases with no gene match: 9. CDR3 sequence (DNA): TGTGCCAGCAGCGGAAGACAGGGTTTCAACTCTGGAAACACCATATATTTT. Protein: CASSGRQGFNSGNTIYF.

The rearrangement uses TRBV12-5 and TRBJ2-7; TRBD2 matches 7 bases. This CDR3 contains 14 residues. V was clipped by 1 base and J by 6 bases; unmatched bases: 6. Looked up from germline, CDR1 is LGHNT and CDR2 is FRNRAP. The CDR3 spells CASGLGWWGGEQYF. The DNA for the CDR3 is TGTGCTAGTGGTTTGGGATGGTGGGGGGGCGAGCAGTACTTC. The whole variable domain, remainder taken from reference TRBV12-5 and TRBJ2-7, is DARVTQTPRHKVTEMGQEVTMRCQPILGHNTVFWYRQTMMQGLELLAYFRNRAPLDDSGMPKDRFSAEMPDATLATLKIQPSEPRDSAVYFCASGLGWWGGEQYFGPGTRLTVT.

The chain links TRBV6-1 to TRBJ1-5; tentatively, D is TRBD1 (5 bases). The CDR3 has 16 residues. Deletions cut 4 bases from V and 4 bases from J, with 17 bases between. Per germline, CDR1 MNHNS and CDR2 SASEGT. The CDR3 reads CASSVGGGVLNQPQHF. The CDR3 region has the DNA TGTGCCAGCAGTGTGGGGGGGGGTGTCTTAAATCAGCCCCAGCATTTT.

The genes are TRBV28 and TRBJ1-3; D unresolved. V shed 3 bases and J shed 4 bases, with 10 bases lying between them. The CDR3 is 14 residues long. Germline assignment: CDR1 MDHEN and CDR2 SYDVKM. CDR3 amino acids: CASSLWHSGNTIYF. The CDR3 DNA sequence: TGTGCCAGCAGTTTGTGGCATTCCGGAAACACCATATATTTT.

The chain combines TRBV28 with TRBJ1-1; D possibly corresponds to TRBD1 (6 bases). V was pared by 2 bases and J by 7 bases, with 11 bases between. The CDR3 sequence is 13 residues long. The germline CDR1 and CDR2 sequences are MDHEN and SYDVKM. The CDR3 coding sequence is TGTGCCAGCAGTTTAGTCACAGGGTATGAAGCTTTCTTT. Its translation is CASSLVTGYEAFF.

The chain combines TRBV11-1 with TRBJ2-7; D remains ambiguous. Trimming pared 5 bases from V and 4 bases from J, leaving 15 bases between. The CDR3 covers 14 residues. Germline-derived CDR1 and CDR2 are SGHAT and FQDESV (reference sequence). In DNA form, the CDR3 reads TGTGCCAGCAGCCCAACCTTGACATATTACGAGCAGTACTTC. As protein: CASSPTLTYYEQYF.

The chain has TRBV19 and TRBJ2-3; 8 nucleotides match TRBD2. Germline CDR1 and CDR2: LNHDA and SQIVND (reference sequence). The CDR3 loop spans 15 amino acids. The ends lost 8 bases at V and 5 bases at J; junction bases unmatched: 12. The CDR3 sequence is CASVRREGGKDTQYF. The DNA for the CDR3 is TGTGCCAGTGTCCGCCGGGAGGGGGGGAAAGATACGCAGTATTTT.

The V gene is TRBV7-3, the J gene TRBJ2-1, with D tentatively TRBD2 (6 bases). Trimming cost V 3 bases and J 9 bases, with 9 bases left between them. This CDR3 comprises 12 residues. Germline CDR1 and CDR2: SGHTA and FQGTGA. The CDR3 protein is CASSLSEGEQFF. Here the CDR3 DNA reads TGTGCCAGCAGCTTGTCGGAGGGTGAGCAGTTCTTC.

V is TRBV28 and J is TRBJ2-4; a possible D gene is TRBD1 (5 bases). The CDR3 spans 18 residues. V lost 4 bases and J 0 bases, leaving 19 bases between the germline ends. Germline V gives CDR1 MDHEN, CDR2 SYDVKM. CDR3 DNA: TGTGCCAGCAGTTCACCAACGCGACAGAAGATAGCCAAAAACATTCAGTACTTC. It yields the protein CASSSPTRQKIAKNIQYF.

V and J are TRBV7-9 and TRBJ2-7; 10 bases align to TRBD2. The CDR3 length is 17 residues. From germline, CDR1 is SEHNR and CDR2 FQNEAQ (reference sequence). J lost 1 base, V lost 5 bases, and 11 bases had no gene match. This CDR3 reads CASSRLPLAGESYEQYF. CDR3 DNA: TGTGCCAGCAGCCGATTGCCCCTAGCGGGAGAGTCCTACGAGCAGTACTTC.

The V and J genes are TRBV4-2 and TRBJ1-2, with 7 bases matching TRBD1. CDR1 is LGHNA, CDR2 YNFKEQ, per germline. The CDR3 has 16 residues. The junction had 5 bases not matched to a gene; V was cut back by 1 base and J by 0 bases. CDR3 residues: CASSQAGQATNYGYTF. The CDR3, as DNA: TGTGCCAGCAGCCAAGCCGGACAGGCCACTAACTATGGCTACACCTTC.

This clone was counted once. The chain recombines TRBV18 with TRBJ1-5; 8 nucleotides align to TRBD1. The CDR3 length is 14 residues. Germline V gene lookup returns CDR1 KGHSH and CDR2 LQKENI. The V gene end was trimmed by 6 bases and the J gene end by 6 bases; junction bases not matched to a gene: 7. This CDR3 is CASSLTGDGQPQHF. CDR3 in DNA: TGTGCCAGCTCGCTGACAGGGGACGGTCAGCCCCAGCATTTT.

The rearrangement links TRBV28 to TRBJ2-1, with 7 bases that match TRBD1. Germline CDR1 and CDR2: MDHEN and SYDVKM. Germline trimming cut 7 bases from V and 3 bases from J; bases unmatched to any gene: 12. The CDR3 has 16 residues. CDR3 sequence reads: CASTRMTGYRYNEQFF. For the CDR3, the DNA is TGTGCCAGCACCCGAATGACAGGGTATCGCTACAATGAGCAGTTCTTC.